A single sample is the source of the 11 T cell receptor beta chains below, sequenced in a study of blood T cell repertoires in COVID-19. Libraries were prepared by immunoSEQ multiplex PCR; TCRdb keeps only in-frame clonotypes and omits some of them. Of 130,000 to 150,000 clones in the sample, 70% to 90% were seen once. Sequencing was performed on peripheral blood. The source is a woman aged 55-69 years with COVID-19, enrolled during active disease.

This chain uses TRBV19 with TRBJ2-1, with TRBD1 matching 8 bases. The CDR3 sequence is 15 residues long. With 6 bases clipped from V and 4 bases from J, the junction kept 8 bases outside the gene matches. The germline CDR1 and CDR2 sequences are LNHDA and SQIVND (reference sequence). CDR3 loop: CASRTQGAGYNEQFF. CDR3 bases: TGTGCCAGTAGGACGCAGGGGGCTGGATACAATGAGCAGTTCTTC.

The rearrangement links TRBV5-4 to TRBJ2-7, with D possibly matching TRBD1 (6 bases). Between the trimmed V and J ends, which lost 0 bases and 2 bases, there was a span of 18 bases. CDR3 length: 17 amino acids. Germline V CDR1 and CDR2: SGHNT, YYREEE (reference sequence). CDR3 sequence: CASSLGGGKPPPYEQYF. CDR3 DNA: TGTGCCAGCAGCTTGGGTGGGGGCAAACCGCCCCCCTACGAGCAGTACTTC.

The chain combines TRBV24-1 with TRBJ1-5; 12 positions match TRBD1. The junction had 2 bases not matched to a gene; V was cut back by 4 bases and J by 5 bases. Germline CDR1 reads KGHDR; CDR2 reads SFDVKD. This CDR3 has 15 residues. CDR3 sequence reads: CATSDGTGGDQPQHF. DNA of the CDR3: TGTGCCACCAGTGACGGGACAGGGGGCGATCAGCCCCAGCATTTT.

In its sample, this clone was seen once. Here the CDR3 DNA reads TGTGCCAGCAGACTCGGCGGATTCACCGGGGAGCTGTTTTTT. It encodes CASRLGGFTGELFF. The chain is built from TRBV6-5 and TRBJ2-2; D is uncertain. CDR3 length equals 14 residues. The V end was cut by 6 bases, the J end by 4 bases, with 12 bases between. CDR1 is MNHEY, CDR2 SVGAGI, per germline.

The rearrangement links TRBV7-2 to TRBJ1-1, with no clear D. In germline, CDR1 is SGHTA, CDR2 FQGNSA. Between the trimmed V and J ends, which lost 7 bases and 0 bases, there was a span of 15 bases. The length of the CDR3 is 15 residues. CDR3 sequence (DNA): TGTGCCAGCATCCATCCCCCGGTAATGAACACTGAAGCTTTCTTT. This codes for CASIHPPVMNTEAFF.

The J gene is TRBJ2-3, the V gene TRBV7-2, with 12 bases aligning to TRBD2. Germline V lookup: CDR1 SGHTA, CDR2 FQGNSA. The CDR3 is made up of 16 amino acids. V gave up 5 bases and J gave up 3 bases; unmatched junction bases: 6. CDR3 in amino acids: CASSRPSGGATDTQYF. CDR3 sequence (DNA): TGTGCCAGCAGCCGCCCTAGCGGGGGGGCGACAGATACGCAGTATTTT.

The chain uses TRBV2 and TRBJ1-5; D remains unclear. The CDR3 contains 13 residues. The V gene lost 3 bases and the J gene lost 4 bases, with 7 bases spanning the gap. Per the germline V gene, CDR1 is SNHLY and CDR2 is FYNNEI. The CDR3 DNA follows: TGTGCCAGCAGTGACGACGGGAATCAGCCCCAGCATTTT. As protein: CASSDDGNQPQHF.

The chain has TRBV30 and TRBJ2-5, with 8 positions matching TRBD1. The germline CDR1 and CDR2 sequences are GTSNPN and SVGIG (reference sequence). The CDR3 covers 14 residues. V lost 5 bases to trimming and J lost 0 bases; unmatched junction nucleotides: 5. CDR3 sequence: CAWGDRKYQETQYF. DNA of the CDR3: TGTGCCTGGGGGGACAGGAAGTACCAAGAGACCCAGTACTTC.

The V gene is TRBV6-6, the J gene TRBJ1-2; TRBD1 agrees at 10 bases. The CDR3 contains 14 residues. Losses at the gene ends were 0 bases for V and 5 bases for J; bases not matched to a gene: 0. Germline assignment: CDR1 MNHNY and CDR2 SVGAGI (reference sequence). CDR3 amino acids: CASSYSGQGYGYTF. CDR3 nucleotides: TGTGCCAGCAGTTACTCGGGACAGGGGTATGGCTACACCTTC.

V usage is TRBV6-6 and J usage is TRBJ1-2; D gene ambiguous. V lost 2 bases to trimming and J lost 7 bases, with 11 bases between them. This CDR3 comprises 13 residues. Germline loops: CDR1 MNHNY, CDR2 SVGAGI (reference sequence). DNA of the CDR3: TGTGCCAGCAGTTACGTGGAGGTCGGTGGCTACACCTTC. This codes for CASSYVEVGGYTF.

J is TRBJ2-3 and V is TRBV7-2; 8 positions match TRBD1. J gave up 2 bases and V 1 base, and 5 bases lay outside the gene matches. The CDR3 sequence is 16 residues long. CDR1 and CDR2 from the germline V gene are SGHTA and FQGNSA. In nucleotides, the CDR3 is TGTGCCAGCAGCTTAGGGACAGGGAGCCTCACAGATACGCAGTATTTT. This encodes CASSLGTGSLTDTQYF. The complete variable domain, with remaining parts taken from reference TRBV7-2 and TRBJ2-3, reads GAGVSQSPSNKVTEKGKDVELRCDPISGHTALYWYRQSLGQGLEFLIYFQGNSAPDKSGLPSDRFSAERTGGSVSTLTIQRTQQEDSAVYLCASSLGTGSLTDTQYFGPGTRLTVL.